The text below deals with one T cell receptor (beta chain). Its antigen is undetermined. The sample is drawn from a study of T cell responses to AZD1222 COVID-19 vaccine. Measured with immunoSEQ multiplex PCR; TCRdb has only the in-frame clones, and not every one. Among over 100,000 clones listed, 75% to 90% were seen once. General observations from the study: None of the repertoires were sampled until the peak T cell response had passed.

This CDR3 spans 18 amino acids. Germline assignment: CDR1 SGHRS and CDR2 YFSETQ. V gave up 3 bases and J gave up 2 bases; unmatched junction bases: 13. V and J are TRBV5-1 and TRBJ2-1; 8 bases align to TRBD2. The sequence derives from an adult in good health. This specimen consisted of peripheral blood, obtained on day 0 of AZD1222 vaccination. CDR3 bases: TGCGCCAGCAGCTCCCAGATAGGTCGGGGGGGCCCCTACAATGAGCAGTTCTTC. It is translated as CASSSQIGRGGPYNEQFF.